The clone carrying this T cell receptor beta chain was seen only a few times. Its antigen is not known. Trimming took off 0 bases at V and 0 bases at J, with 8 bases between the two ends. Looked up from germline, CDR1 is LGHNA and CDR2 is YNFKEQ. This CDR3 is 15 amino acids long. The method was immunoSEQ multiplex PCR; TCRdb's version includes in-frame clones alone and lacks a portion of them. Counted here are 2 million to 3 million clones, under 95% occurring once; the ten biggest clones make up approximately 0.36%. The sample belongs to a study of shared clonotypes between healthy human individuals. Study-level points and caveats: Lower generation probabilities were found for non-shared clonotypes than for those shared by all four donors.

The chain uses TRBV4-2 and TRBJ1-2, with TRBD1 as a possible D gene (5 bases). Input material: naive CD4+ T cells from PBMCs. Subset denoted: CD45RA+ positively selected. This TCR came from a man aged 18 to 29 in good health. Some clones in this sample may be carry-over from other donors' samples. CDR3 protein: CASSQDAGANYGYTF. The CDR3 DNA reads TGTGCCAGCAGCCAAGATGCGGGGGCTAACTATGGCTACACCTTC.